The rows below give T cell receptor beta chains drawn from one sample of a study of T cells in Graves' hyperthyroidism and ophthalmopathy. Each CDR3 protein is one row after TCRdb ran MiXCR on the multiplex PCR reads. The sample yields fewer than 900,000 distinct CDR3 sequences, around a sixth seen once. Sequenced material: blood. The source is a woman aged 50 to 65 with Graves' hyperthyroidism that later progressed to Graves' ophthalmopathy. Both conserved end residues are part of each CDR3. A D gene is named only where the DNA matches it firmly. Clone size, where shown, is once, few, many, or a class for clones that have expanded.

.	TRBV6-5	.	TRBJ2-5	CASSWAQETQYF	TGTGCCAGCAGTTGGGCCCAAGAGACCCAGTACTTC
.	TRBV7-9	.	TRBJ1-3	CASTRPFAGYGGNTIYF	TGTGCCAGCACCAGGCCCTTTGCGGGGTACGGTGGAAACACCATATATTTT
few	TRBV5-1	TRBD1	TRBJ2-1	CASSSTSRQTGKEFF	TGCGCCAGCAGCTCCACCTCCCGTCAGACAGGGAAGGAGTTCTTC
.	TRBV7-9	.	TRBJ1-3	CASSIRGFSGNTIYF	TGTGCCAGCAGCATCAGGGGTTTCTCTGGAAACACCATATATTTT
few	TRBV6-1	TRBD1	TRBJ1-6	CASNGQGAYSPLHF	TGTGCCAGCAATGGACAGGGGGCTTATTCACCCCTCCACTTT
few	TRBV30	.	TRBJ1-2	CAWSTGTYGYTF	TGTGCCTGGAGTACCGGGACCTATGGCTACACCTTC
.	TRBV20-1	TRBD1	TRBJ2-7	CSARPDRDRGHEQYF	TGCAGTGCTAGACCCGACCGGGACAGGGGCCACGAGCAGTACTTC
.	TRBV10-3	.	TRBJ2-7	CAISTGPSYEQYF	TGTGCCATCAGTACTGGCCCTTCCTACGAGCAGTACTTC
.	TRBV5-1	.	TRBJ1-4	CASRYDSSNEKLFF	TGCGCCAGCAGATACGACAGCTCCAATGAAAAACTGTTTTTT
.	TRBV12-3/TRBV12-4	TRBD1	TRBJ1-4	CASSLQGGIGKLFF	TGTGCCAGCAGTTTACAGGGGGGGATTGGAAAACTGTTTTTT
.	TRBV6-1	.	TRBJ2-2	CASKSTNTGELFF	TGTGCCAGCAAGAGCACGAACACCGGGGAGCTGTTTTTT
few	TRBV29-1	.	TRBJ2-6	CSVDGGGANVLTF	TGCAGCGTTGATGGAGGTGGGGCCAACGTCCTGACTTTC
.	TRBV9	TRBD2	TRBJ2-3	CASRAGTSGGDTQYF	TGTGCCAGCAGAGCCGGGACTAGCGGGGGCGATACGCAGTATTTT
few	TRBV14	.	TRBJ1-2	CASSPNRNYGYTF	TGTGCCAGCAGTCCTAACAGAAACTATGGCTACACCTTC
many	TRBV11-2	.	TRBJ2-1	CASSVGRSSGNEQFF	TGTGCCAGCAGCGTAGGACGTAGTTCGGGAAATGAGCAGTTCTTC
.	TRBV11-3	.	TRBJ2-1	CASSPGLLISYNEQFF	TGTGCCAGCAGCCCGGGACTCCTTATCTCCTACAATGAGCAGTTCTTC
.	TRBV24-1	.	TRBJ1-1	CATSDPYNTEAFF	TGTGCCACCAGTGATCCTTATAACACTGAAGCTTTCTTT
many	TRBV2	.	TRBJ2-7	CASGKTPTYEQYF	TGTGCCAGCGGAAAGACGCCCACCTACGAGCAGTACTTC
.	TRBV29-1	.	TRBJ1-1	CSAEDILFAEAFF	TGCAGCGCCGAGGACATACTGTTCGCTGAAGCTTTCTTT
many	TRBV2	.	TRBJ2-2	CASSEGTAPNTGELFF	TGTGCCAGCAGTGAAGGGACAGCACCGAACACCGGGGAGCTGTTTTTT
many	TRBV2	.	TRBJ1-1	CASSETVATTTEAFF	TGTGCCAGCAGTGAAACGGTGGCCACCACCACTGAAGCTTTCTTT
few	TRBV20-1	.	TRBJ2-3	CSATPAARGTDTQYF	TGCAGTGCTACCCCAGCGGCGCGGGGTACAGATACGCAGTATTTT
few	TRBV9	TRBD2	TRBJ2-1	CASSAKPGLADNYNEQFF	TGTGCCAGCTCCGCTAAACCGGGACTAGCGGACAACTACAATGAGCAGTTCTTC
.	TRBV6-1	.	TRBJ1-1	CASSEGWGGTEAFF	TGTGCCAGCAGTGAAGGGTGGGGGGGTACTGAAGCTTTCTTT
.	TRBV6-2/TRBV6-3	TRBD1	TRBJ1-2	CASSITRGQGAQSYGYTF	TGTGCCAGCAGTATCACCCGGGGACAGGGGGCGCAGAGCTATGGCTACACCTTC
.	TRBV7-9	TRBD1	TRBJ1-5	CASSLGGQGGNQPQHF	TGTGCCAGCAGCTTAGGGGGACAGGGCGGCAATCAGCCCCAGCATTTT
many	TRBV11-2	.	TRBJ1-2	CASSLDGRGYGYTF	TGTGCCAGCAGCTTAGATGGCAGGGGCTATGGCTACACCTTC
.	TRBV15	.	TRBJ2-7	CATSRDQLTYEQYF	TGTGCCACCAGCAGAGATCAACTAACCTACGAGCAGTACTTC
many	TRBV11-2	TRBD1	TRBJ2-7	CASSPGTGASYEQYF	TGTGCCAGCAGCCCCGGGACAGGGGCTTCCTACGAGCAGTACTTC
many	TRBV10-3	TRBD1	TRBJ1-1	CAISESTGGKGTEAFF	TGTGCCATCAGTGAGTCAACAGGGGGTAAGGGGACTGAAGCTTTCTTT
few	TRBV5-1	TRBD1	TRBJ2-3	CASRRTGAGDTQYF	TGCGCCAGCAGAAGGACAGGGGCTGGAGATACGCAGTATTTT
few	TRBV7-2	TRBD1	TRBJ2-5	CASSLGTGAPRKETQYF	TGTGCCAGCAGCCTCGGGACAGGGGCTCCTCGGAAAGAGACCCAGTACTTC
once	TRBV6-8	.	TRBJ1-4	CASRYQYRDPGEKLSF	TGTGCCAGCAGGTACCAATACAGGGACCCTGGTGAAAAACTGTCTTTT
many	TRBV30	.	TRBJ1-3	CAWTLGASGNTIYF	TGTGCCTGGACTCTAGGGGCGTCTGGAAACACCATATATTTT
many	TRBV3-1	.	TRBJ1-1	CASSHTEGTEAFF	TGTGCCAGCAGCCATACCGAGGGCACTGAAGCTTTCTTT
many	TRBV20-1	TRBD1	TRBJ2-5	CSAESQGARETQYF	TGCAGTGCTGAGTCGCAGGGGGCTAGGGAGACCCAGTACTTC
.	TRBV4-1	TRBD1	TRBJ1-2	CASSHLGQGAGYTF	TGCGCCAGCAGCCACCTCGGACAGGGGGCGGGCTACACCTTC